A selection of T cell receptor beta chains follows, all from one sample in a study of STAT3 mutations in large granular lymphocyte leukemia. Generated by immunoSEQ multiplex PCR, the TCRdb table keeps only in-frame clones and is missing some. Among about 5,900 clones, approximately 86% were seen once, and the ten largest hold approximately 17%. Input material: PBMCs. The receptors here all came from a human donor with T large granular lymphocyte leukemia. Some clones in this sample may be carry-over from other donors' samples. Each CDR3 is given with its conserved first and last residue. Each record gives: clone size, V gene, J gene, D gene, CDR3 DNA, CDR3 protein. D genes are given only for firm matches. Expanded clones are given a class, and other clones once, few, many or no size at all.

.	TRBV5-1	TRBJ2-2	.	TGCGCCAGCAGCCACCCCGGCGGGGAGCTGTTTTTT	CASSHPGGELFF
.	TRBV7-9	TRBJ1-5	.	TGTGCCAGCAGCTTAGGTGGCGGGAACAATCAGCCCCAGCATTTT	CASSLGGGNNQPQHF
.	TRBV2	TRBJ2-5	.	TGTGCCAGCAGTGTTAGAGGGACCCAGTACTTC	CASSVRGTQYF
once	TRBV2	TRBJ2-3	.	TGTGCCAGCAGTGAAGATGGTTCCACAGATACGCAGTATTTT	CASSEDGSTDTQYF
.	TRBV4-1	TRBJ2-5	.	TGCGCCAGCAGCCAAACCCGGGGGGCCAGAGAGACCCAGTACTTC	CASSQTRGARETQYF
.	TRBV7-2	TRBJ2-5	.	TGTGCCAGCAGGCGACGGACGGTCGAAGAGACCCAGTACTTC	CASRRRTVEETQYF
.	TRBV11-2	TRBJ2-1	.	TGTGCCAGCAGCCCTGATTGGACTGCCAACAATGAGCAGTTCTTC	CASSPDWTANNEQFF
.	TRBV27	TRBJ1-1	.	TGTGCCAGCAGTGGAGTATCGGCACCTCAGAACACTGAAGCTTTCTTT	CASSGVSAPQNTEAFF
.	TRBV2	TRBJ2-1	.	TGTGCCAGCAGCGACTCCGGGCTGGTTGAGCAGTTCTTC	CASSDSGLVEQFF
.	TRBV6-5	TRBJ2-2	.	TGTGCCAGCAGCCCTGTCCCGAACACCGGGGAGCTGTTTTTT	CASSPVPNTGELFF
.	TRBV5-4	TRBJ1-2	.	TGTGCCAGCAGCTTGGCCGGGAGGGCGGGCTATGGCTACACCTTC	CASSLAGRAGYGYTF
.	TRBV5-4	TRBJ2-3	.	TGTGCCAGCAGCTTGGGAAGAGGGACTACAGATACGCAGTATTTT	CASSLGRGTTDTQYF
.	TRBV9	TRBJ1-1	.	TGTGCCAGCAGCGGAGGGCTGAACACTGAAGCTTTCTTT	CASSGGLNTEAFF
.	TRBV5-1	TRBJ2-1	.	TGCGCCAGCAGCTCGAGGACTCCCTCGCAGGATGAGCAGTTCTTC	CASSSRTPSQDEQFF
.	TRBV29-1	TRBJ2-2	.	TGCAGCGTTGATAGAGGGGGGGCCGGGGAGCTGTTTTTT	CSVDRGGAGELFF
.	TRBV19	TRBJ1-1	TRBD1	TGTGCCAGTAGTAAAGAAAGGGGGCGCGGCGGGAGAGCTTTCTTT	CASSKERGRGGRAFF
.	TRBV7-1	TRBJ1-1	.	TGTGCCAGCAGCCCCGGGACGATAGACACTGAAGCTTTCTTT	CASSPGTIDTEAFF
.	TRBV6-4	TRBJ1-2	TRBD1	TGTGCCAGCAGTCTGACAGGGAGGGGGAATGGCTACACCTTC	CASSLTGRGNGYTF
.	TRBV11-2	TRBJ1-5	.	TGTGCCAGCAGCTTCGGGGAAAATCAGCCCCAGCATTTT	CASSFGENQPQHF
.	TRBV19	TRBJ2-3	TRBD2	TGTGCCAGTAGTTCTAGACTAGCGGGAGAAGATACGCAGTATTTT	CASSSRLAGEDTQYF
.	TRBV5-8	TRBJ2-3	TRBD2	TGTGCCAGCAGTTCCACTGAACCGGGACTAGCGGGAGAAGGGACAGATACGCAGTATTTT	CASSSTEPGLAGEGTDTQYF
.	TRBV7-9	TRBJ1-3	TRBD1	TGTGCCAGCAGCTTAGGGACAGGCTTCATCTCTGGAAACACCATATATTTT	CASSLGTGFISGNTIYF
.	TRBV5-1	TRBJ2-2	.	TGCGCCAGCAGCTTGGGGGAAGGCACCGGGGAGCTGTTTTTT	CASSLGEGTGELFF
.	TRBV28	TRBJ2-7	TRBD1	TGTGCCAGCAGGCAACGGACAGGGCGTTACGAGCAGTACTTC	CASRQRTGRYEQYF
once	TRBV6-5	TRBJ2-3	.	TGTGCCAGCAGTTCCGATGGTTCTAGCACAGATACGCAGTATTTT	CASSSDGSSTDTQYF
.	TRBV10-3	TRBJ2-2	TRBD2	TGTGCCATCAGTGAGTCGAGATGGAGCGGGGGGTCGAACACCGGGGAGCTGTTTTTT	CAISESRWSGGSNTGELFF
.	TRBV7-6	TRBJ2-1	.	TGTGCCAGCAGCCCAGCGGGCGGGGCGCCCAGCTCCTACAATGAGCAGTTCTTC	CASSPAGGAPSSYNEQFF
.	TRBV25-1	TRBJ1-3	.	TGTGCCAGCAGTGTCAGCGGGGGAAACACCATATATTTT	CASSVSGGNTIYF
.	TRBV19	TRBJ2-2	.	TGTGCCAGTAACCGACAGGCTTTGGGGACCGGGGAGCTGTTTTTT	CASNRQALGTGELFF
.	TRBV5-1	TRBJ2-5	TRBD2	TGCGCCAGCAAGGGGACTAGCGGACAAGAGACCCAGTACTTC	CASKGTSGQETQYF
.	TRBV25-1	TRBJ1-1	.	TGTGCCAGCAGCGGGACATCTATGAACACTGAAGCTTTCTTT	CASSGTSMNTEAFF
once	TRBV13	TRBJ1-3	.	TGTGCCAGCAGCTTTGTATCAGAACGAAACACCATATATTTT	CASSFVSERNTIYF
.	TRBV19	TRBJ2-7	.	TGTGCCAGTACCCCGAGTAGGTTATCCCACGAGCAGTACTTC	CASTPSRLSHEQYF
.	TRBV28	TRBJ1-5	TRBD1	TGTGCCAGCAATGAAGGACAGGGGGTGGTTTATAGCAATCAGCCCCAGCATTTT	CASNEGQGVVYSNQPQHF
.	TRBV5-6	TRBJ1-2	.	TGTGCCAGCAGCTTCTCAGGGATGGGAGGCTACACCTTC	CASSFSGMGGYTF
.	TRBV10-3	TRBJ1-1	.	TGTGCCATCCTCGGTTCTGGCACTGAAGCTTTCTTT	CAILGSGTEAFF
.	TRBV7-2	TRBJ2-4	.	TGTGCCAGCAGCCCAAGACAGATAGCTTCCAAAAACATTCAGTACTTC	CASSPRQIASKNIQYF
.	TRBV21-1	TRBJ1-1	.	TGTGCCAGCGGGGGACAGTTGAACACTGAAGCTTTCTTT	CASGGQLNTEAFF
.	TRBV19	TRBJ1-1	TRBD1	TGTGCCAGTAGTATAGGGGGACAGCGCACCATGAACACTGAAGCTTTCTTT	CASSIGGQRTMNTEAFF
.	TRBV19	TRBJ1-1	TRBD1	TGTGCCAGTAGTATAGTAGAGACAGGGGCGCTCGAAGCTTTCTTT	CASSIVETGALEAFF
.	TRBV18	TRBJ1-3	.	TGTGCCAGCTCCCTACCGGGGGGAAACACCATATATTTT	CASSLPGGNTIYF
once	TRBV5-5	TRBJ1-3	TRBD1	TGTGCCAGCAGCTCCGGGACAGGCATCTCTGGAAACACCATATATTTT	CASSSGTGISGNTIYF
.	TRBV5-4	TRBJ1-4	.	TGTGCCAGCAGCCCGGACGCGGGGGGCGAAAAACTGTTTTTT	CASSPDAGGEKLFF
.	TRBV5-4	TRBJ2-5	.	TGTGCCAGCAGGGGGGCCCCAGGGGTTCAAGAGACCCAGTACTTC	CASRGAPGVQETQYF
once	TRBV27	TRBJ1-6	.	TGTGCCAGCAGATTGGGACGGCCTTATAATTCACCCCTCCACTTT	CASRLGRPYNSPLHF
.	TRBV14	TRBJ1-5	TRBD1	TGTGCCAGCAGCCAAGATTCTTCAGGGGGCTCGCCCCAGCATTTT	CASSQDSSGGSPQHF